Below, one TCR beta chain is given with its context. This sample stems from a study of control samples from healthy donors and cancer patients. Looked up from germline, CDR1 is SGHRS and CDR2 is YFSETQ. V shed 4 bases, J shed 1 base, and the junction held 2 bases outside the gene matches. The CDR3 consists of 14 residues. The method was immunoSEQ multiplex PCR; TCRdb's version includes in-frame clones alone and lacks a portion of them. Of some 90,000 clones in the sample, 70% to 90% were seen once. J is TRBJ1-1 and V is TRBV5-1, with TRBD1 matching 9 bases. The source material was blood. This clonotype was obtained from a woman aged 55-69 years in good health. The CDR3: CASSTGQGNTEAFF. The CDR3 DNA reads TGCGCCAGCAGCACGGGACAGGGGAACACTGAAGCTTTCTTT. Based on the CDR3 plus reference TRBV5-1 and TRBJ1-1, the full variable domain is KAGVTQTPRYLIKTRGQQVTLSCSPISGHRSVSWYQQTPGQGLQFLFEYFSETQRNKGNFPGRFSGRQFSNSRSEMNVSTLELGDSALYLCASSTGQGNTEAFFGQGTRLTVV.